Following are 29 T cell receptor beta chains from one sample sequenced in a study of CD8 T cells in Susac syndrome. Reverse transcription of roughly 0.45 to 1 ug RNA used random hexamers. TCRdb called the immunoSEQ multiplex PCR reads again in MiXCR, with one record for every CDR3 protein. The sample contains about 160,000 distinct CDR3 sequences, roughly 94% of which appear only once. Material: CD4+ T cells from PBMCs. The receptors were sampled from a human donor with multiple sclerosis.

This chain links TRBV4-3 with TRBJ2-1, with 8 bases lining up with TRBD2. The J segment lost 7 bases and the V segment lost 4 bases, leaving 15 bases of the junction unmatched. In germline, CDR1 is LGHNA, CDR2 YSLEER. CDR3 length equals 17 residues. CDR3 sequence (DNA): TGCGCCAGCAGCCGCTTAAATGACGGGAGGGCCAGGAATGAGCAGTTCTTC. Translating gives CASSRLNDGRARNEQFF.

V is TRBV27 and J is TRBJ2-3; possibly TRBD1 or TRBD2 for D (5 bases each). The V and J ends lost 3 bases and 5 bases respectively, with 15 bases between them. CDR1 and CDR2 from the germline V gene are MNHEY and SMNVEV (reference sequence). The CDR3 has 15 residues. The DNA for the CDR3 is TGTGCCAGCAGTTTGAGGGGATGGGGAAGAGATACGCAGTATTTT. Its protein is CASSLRGWGRDTQYF.

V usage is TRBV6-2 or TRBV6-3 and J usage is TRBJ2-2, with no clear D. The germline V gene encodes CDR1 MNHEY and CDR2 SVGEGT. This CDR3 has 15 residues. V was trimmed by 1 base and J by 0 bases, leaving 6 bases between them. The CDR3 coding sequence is TGTGCCAGCAGTTACTTGGGGACGAACACCGGGGAGCTGTTTTTT. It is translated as CASSYLGTNTGELFF.

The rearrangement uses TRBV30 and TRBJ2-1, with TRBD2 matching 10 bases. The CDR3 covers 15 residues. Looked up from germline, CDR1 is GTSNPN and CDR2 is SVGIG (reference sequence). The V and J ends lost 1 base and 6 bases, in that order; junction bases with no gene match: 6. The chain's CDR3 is CAWSGVAGGLNEQFF. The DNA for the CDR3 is TGTGCCTGGAGTGGGGTAGCGGGAGGCCTCAATGAGCAGTTCTTC. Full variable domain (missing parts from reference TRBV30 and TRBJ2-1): SQTIHQWPATLVQPVGSPLSLECTVEGTSNPNLYWYRQAAGRGLQLLFYSVGIGQISSEVPQNLSASRPQDRQFILSSKKLLLSDSGFYLCAWSGVAGGLNEQFFGPGTRLTVL.

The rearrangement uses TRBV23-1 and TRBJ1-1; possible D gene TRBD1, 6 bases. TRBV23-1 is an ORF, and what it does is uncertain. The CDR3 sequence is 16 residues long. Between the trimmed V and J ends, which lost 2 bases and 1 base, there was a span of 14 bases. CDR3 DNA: TGCGCCAGCAGTCAACCCCCGGGACACCAGAACACTGAAGCTTTCTTT. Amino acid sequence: CASSQPPGHQNTEAFF.

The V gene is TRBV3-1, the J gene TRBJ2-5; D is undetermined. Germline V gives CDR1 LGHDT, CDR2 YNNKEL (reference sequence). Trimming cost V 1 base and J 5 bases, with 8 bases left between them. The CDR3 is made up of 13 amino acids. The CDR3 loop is CASSQGPWETQYF. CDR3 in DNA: TGTGCCAGCAGCCAAGGCCCCTGGGAGACCCAGTACTTC.

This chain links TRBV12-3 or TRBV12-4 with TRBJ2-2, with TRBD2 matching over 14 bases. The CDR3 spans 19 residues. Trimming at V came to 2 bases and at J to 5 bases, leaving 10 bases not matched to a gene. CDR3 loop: CASSLRLAGGPRETGELFF. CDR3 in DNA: TGTGCCAGCAGTTTACGACTAGCGGGAGGGCCGAGGGAAACCGGGGAGCTGTTTTTT.

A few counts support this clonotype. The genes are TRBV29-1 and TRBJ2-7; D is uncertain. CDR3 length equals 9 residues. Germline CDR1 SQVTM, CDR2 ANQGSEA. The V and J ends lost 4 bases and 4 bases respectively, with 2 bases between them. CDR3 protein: CSVGYEQYF. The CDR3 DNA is TGCAGCGTTGGGTACGAGCAGTACTTC.

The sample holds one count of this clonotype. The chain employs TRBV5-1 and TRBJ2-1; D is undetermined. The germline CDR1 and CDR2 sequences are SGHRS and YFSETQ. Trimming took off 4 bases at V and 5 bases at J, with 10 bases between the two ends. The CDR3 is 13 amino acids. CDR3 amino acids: CASSPDPDNEQFF. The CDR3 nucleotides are TGCGCCAGCAGCCCCGACCCGGACAATGAGCAGTTCTTC.

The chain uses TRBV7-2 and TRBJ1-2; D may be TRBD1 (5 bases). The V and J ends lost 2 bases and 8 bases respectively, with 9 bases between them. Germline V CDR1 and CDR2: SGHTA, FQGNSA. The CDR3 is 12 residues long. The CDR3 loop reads CASSLSGTGYTF. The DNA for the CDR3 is TGTGCCAGCAGCTTATCGGGGACGGGCTACACCTTC.

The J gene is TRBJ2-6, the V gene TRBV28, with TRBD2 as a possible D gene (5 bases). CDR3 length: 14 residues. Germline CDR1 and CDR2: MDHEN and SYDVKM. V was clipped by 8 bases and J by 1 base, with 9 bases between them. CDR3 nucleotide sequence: TGTGCCAGCGGAAGACTATCTGGGGCCAACGTCCTGACTTTC. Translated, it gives CASGRLSGANVLTF.

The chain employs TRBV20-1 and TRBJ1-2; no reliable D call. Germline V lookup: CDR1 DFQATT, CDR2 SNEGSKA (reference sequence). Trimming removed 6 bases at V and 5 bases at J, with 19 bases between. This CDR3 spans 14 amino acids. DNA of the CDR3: TGCAGTGCAAAACAACTGACCGGGGTGTATGGCTACACCTTC. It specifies CSAKQLTGVYGYTF.

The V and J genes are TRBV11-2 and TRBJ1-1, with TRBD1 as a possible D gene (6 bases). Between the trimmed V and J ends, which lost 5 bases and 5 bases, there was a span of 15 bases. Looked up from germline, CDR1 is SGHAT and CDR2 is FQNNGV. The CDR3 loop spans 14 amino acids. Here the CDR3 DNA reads TGTGCCAGCAGCCCAGACAGGATGAGTACTGAAGCTTTCTTT. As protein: CASSPDRMSTEAFF.

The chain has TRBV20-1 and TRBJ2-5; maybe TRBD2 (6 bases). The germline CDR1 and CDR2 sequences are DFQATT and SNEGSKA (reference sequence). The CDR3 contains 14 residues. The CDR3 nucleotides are TGCAGCCGGTTAGACTCGACTAGACAAGAGACCCAGTACTTC. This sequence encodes CSRLDSTRQETQYF.

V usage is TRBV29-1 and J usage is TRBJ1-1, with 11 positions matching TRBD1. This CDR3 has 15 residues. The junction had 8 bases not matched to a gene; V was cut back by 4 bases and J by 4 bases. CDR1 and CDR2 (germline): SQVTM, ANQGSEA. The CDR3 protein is CSVAGTGGRGTEAFF. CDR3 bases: TGCAGCGTTGCGGGGACAGGGGGACGTGGCACTGAAGCTTTCTTT.

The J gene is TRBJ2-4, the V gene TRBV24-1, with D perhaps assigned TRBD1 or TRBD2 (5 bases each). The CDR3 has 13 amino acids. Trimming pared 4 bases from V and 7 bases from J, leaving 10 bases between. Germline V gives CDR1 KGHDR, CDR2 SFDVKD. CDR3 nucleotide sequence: TGTGCCACCAGTGAAGGGACGGCGAACATTCAGTACTTC. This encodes CATSEGTANIQYF.

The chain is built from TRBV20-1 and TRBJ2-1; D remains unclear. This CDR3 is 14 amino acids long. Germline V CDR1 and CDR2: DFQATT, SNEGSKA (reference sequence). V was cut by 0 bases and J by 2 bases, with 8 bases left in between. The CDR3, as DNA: TGCAGTGCTAGAGACAGACGGACCTACAATGAGCAGTTCTTC. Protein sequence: CSARDRRTYNEQFF.

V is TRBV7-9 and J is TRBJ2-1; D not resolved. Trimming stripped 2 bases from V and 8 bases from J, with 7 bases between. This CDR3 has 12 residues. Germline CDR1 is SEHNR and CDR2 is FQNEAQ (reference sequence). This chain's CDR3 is CASSLSIYEQFF. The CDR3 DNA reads TGTGCCAGCAGCTTATCGATTTATGAGCAGTTCTTC.

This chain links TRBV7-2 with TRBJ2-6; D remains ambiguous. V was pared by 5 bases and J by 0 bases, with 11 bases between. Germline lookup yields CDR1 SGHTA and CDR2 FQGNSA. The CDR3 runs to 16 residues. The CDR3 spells CASSAYGSSGANVLTF. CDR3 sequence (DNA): TGTGCCAGCAGCGCCTACGGGTCCTCTGGGGCCAACGTCCTGACTTTC.

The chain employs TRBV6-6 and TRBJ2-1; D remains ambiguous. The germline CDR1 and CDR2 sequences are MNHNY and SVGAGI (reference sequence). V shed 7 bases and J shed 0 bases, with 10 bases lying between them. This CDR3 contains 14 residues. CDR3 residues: CASTKSRSYNEQFF. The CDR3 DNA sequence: TGTGCCAGCACCAAGTCCCGCTCCTACAATGAGCAGTTCTTC.

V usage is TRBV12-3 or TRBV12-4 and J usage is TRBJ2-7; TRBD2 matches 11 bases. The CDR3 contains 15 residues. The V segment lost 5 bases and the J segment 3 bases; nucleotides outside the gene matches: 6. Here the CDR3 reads CASSTSGTSGYEQYF. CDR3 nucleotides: TGTGCCAGCAGTACCTCCGGGACTAGCGGCTACGAGCAGTACTTC.

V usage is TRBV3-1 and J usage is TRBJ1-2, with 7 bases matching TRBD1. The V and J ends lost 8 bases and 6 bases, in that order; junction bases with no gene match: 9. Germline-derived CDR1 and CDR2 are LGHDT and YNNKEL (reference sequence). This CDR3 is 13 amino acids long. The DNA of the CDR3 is TGTGCCAGCGGAAACGACAGGGTCCATGGCTACACCTTC. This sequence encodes CASGNDRVHGYTF.

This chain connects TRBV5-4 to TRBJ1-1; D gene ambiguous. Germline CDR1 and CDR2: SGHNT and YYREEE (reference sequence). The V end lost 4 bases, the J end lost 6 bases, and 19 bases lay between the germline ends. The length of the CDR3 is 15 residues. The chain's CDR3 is CASSSGPVMGAEAFF. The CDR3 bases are TGTGCCAGCAGCAGCGGACCCGTTATGGGCGCTGAAGCTTTCTTT.

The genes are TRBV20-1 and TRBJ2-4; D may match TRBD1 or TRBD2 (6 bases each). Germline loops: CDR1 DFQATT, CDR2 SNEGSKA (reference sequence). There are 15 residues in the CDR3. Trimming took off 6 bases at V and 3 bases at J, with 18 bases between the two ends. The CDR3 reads CSADKGGSGKNIQYF. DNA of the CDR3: TGCAGTGCCGACAAGGGGGGCTCGGGCAAAAACATTCAGTACTTC.

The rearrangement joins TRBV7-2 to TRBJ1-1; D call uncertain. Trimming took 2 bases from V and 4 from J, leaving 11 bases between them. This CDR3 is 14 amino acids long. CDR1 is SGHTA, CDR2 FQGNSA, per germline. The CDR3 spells CASSLNRASTEAFF. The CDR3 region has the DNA TGTGCCAGCAGCTTAAACCGGGCGAGCACTGAAGCTTTCTTT.

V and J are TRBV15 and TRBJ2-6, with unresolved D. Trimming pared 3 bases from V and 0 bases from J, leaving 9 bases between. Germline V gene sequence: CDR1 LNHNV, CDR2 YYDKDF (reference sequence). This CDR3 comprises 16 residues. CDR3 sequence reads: CATSSPHRSGANVLTF. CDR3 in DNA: TGTGCCACCAGCAGCCCACACCGCTCTGGGGCCAACGTCCTGACTTTC. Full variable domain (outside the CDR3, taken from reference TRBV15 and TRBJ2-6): DAMVIQNPRYQVTQFGKPVTLSCSQTLNHNVMYWYQQKSSQAPKLLFHYYDKDFNNEADTPDNFQSRRPNTSFCFLDIRSPGLGDTAMYLCATSSPHRSGANVLTFGAGSRLTVL.

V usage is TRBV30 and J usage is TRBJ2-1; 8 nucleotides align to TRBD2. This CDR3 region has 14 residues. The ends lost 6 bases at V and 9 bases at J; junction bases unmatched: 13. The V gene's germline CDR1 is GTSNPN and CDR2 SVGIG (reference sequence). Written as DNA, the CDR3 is TGTGCCTGCCTGGGACTAGTGGGCCAAACTGAGCAGTTCTTC. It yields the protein CACLGLVGQTEQFF.

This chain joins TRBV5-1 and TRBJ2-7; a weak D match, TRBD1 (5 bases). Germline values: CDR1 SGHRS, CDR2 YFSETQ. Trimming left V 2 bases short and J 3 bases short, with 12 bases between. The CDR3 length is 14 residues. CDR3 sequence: CASSLTIDSYEQYF. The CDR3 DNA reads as TGCGCCAGCAGCTTAACCATCGACAGCTACGAGCAGTACTTC.

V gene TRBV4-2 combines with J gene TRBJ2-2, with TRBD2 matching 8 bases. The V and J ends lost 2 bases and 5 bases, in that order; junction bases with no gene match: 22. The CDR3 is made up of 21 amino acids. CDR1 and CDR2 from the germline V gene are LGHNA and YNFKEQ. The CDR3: CASSQRLGLAGATQVTGELFF. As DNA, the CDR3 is TGTGCCAGCAGCCAAAGGCTGGGGCTAGCGGGCGCCACCCAGGTGACCGGGGAGCTGTTTTTT.